One and the same sample provided the 2 T cell receptor beta chains below, sequenced in a study of shared clonotypes between healthy human individuals. Produced via immunoSEQ multiplex PCR; TCRdb's table is partial and in-frame only. The data hold over a million clones, with about 96% observed a single time. Input material: naive CD4+ T cells sorted from blood. Described subset: CD45RA+ positively selected. The receptors shown here come from a man aged 25 to 40 in good health.

The V call is TRBV15, the J call TRBJ1-3, with a possible D match to TRBD1 (5 bases). V lost 1 base and J lost 6, with 13 bases in between. CDR3 length equals 15 residues. Germline V gene data show CDR1 as LNHNV and CDR2 as YYDKDF (reference sequence). As DNA, the CDR3 is TGTGCCACCAGCAGAGGAGGGGCCCGAGAAAACACCATATATTTT. Protein sequence: CATSRGGARENTIYF. The full variable domain, in which reference TRBV15 and TRBJ1-3 provide the parts outside the CDR3, is DAMVIQNPRYQVTQFGKPVTLSCSQTLNHNVMYWYQQKSSQAPKLLFHYYDKDFNNEADTPDNFQSRRPNTSFCFLDIRSPGLGDTAMYLCATSRGGARENTIYFGEGSWLTVV.

This chain links TRBV4-1 with TRBJ2-5; D tentatively fits TRBD1 or TRBD2 (5 bases each). The CDR3 extends over 17 amino acids. In germline, CDR1 is MGHRA, CDR2 YSYEKL. The V and J ends lost 4 bases and 5 bases respectively, with 23 bases between them. CDR3 region: CASSLEPGPTGVETQYF. The CDR3 DNA reads as TGCGCCAGCAGCCTTGAACCGGGACCCACTGGCGTGGAGACCCAGTACTTC.